This T cell receptor (beta chain) appears in the sequencing data of a study of blood T cell repertoires in COVID-19. On the study more broadly: Sites across the United States, Italy and Spain contributed samples from acute and convalescent COVID-19. Sources were T cells, B-cell-depleted T cells, or PBMCs; the material itself was cDNA or gDNA.

How the authors handled the data: Reference gene primer amplification in the assay estimated nucleated cell counts. Sequenced by immunoSEQ multiplex PCR; TCRdb stores in-frame clones only, minus some. V and J calls and clone size are those listed in that table; D and trimming were worked out from the DNA. The sample has about 130,000 clones, 70% to 80% seen once. This clone was seen repeatedly, ten times or more. The CDR3 extends over 15 amino acids. V lost 5 bases and J lost 4; bases outside the gene matches: 6. From germline, CDR1 is MNHEY and CDR2 SVGEGT. This chain links TRBV6-2 or TRBV6-3 with TRBJ1-5; 9 positions agree with TRBD1. The TCR sequence derives from a man aged 60-69 years who had recovered from COVID-19. Sequencing was carried out using peripheral blood. The CDR3, as DNA: TGTGCCAGCAGTCAGACAGGGGGAAGAAATCAGCCCCAGCATTTT. It translates to CASSQTGGRNQPQHF.